A single sample gave rise to the 20 T cell receptor beta chains below, sequenced in a study of lymphopenia after photon versus proton radiotherapy. Some clones are missing from TCRdb's copy, which holds only in-frame ones; the method was immunoSEQ multiplex PCR. The sample lists some 45,000 clones, about 83% occurring once. The sample here was peripheral blood, taken from a patient treated with proton-based radiotherapy. These receptors originate from a woman aged 70-85 years with pancreatic cancer.

The chain combines TRBV18 with TRBJ1-3; D remains unclear. The germline CDR1 and CDR2 sequences are KGHSH and LQKENI. This CDR3 contains 16 residues. Trimming removed 1 base at V and 0 bases at J, with 10 bases between. The CDR3 nucleotides are TGTGCCAGCTCACCACAGGGCGGGAGCTCTGGAAACACCATATATTTT. Its translation: CASSPQGGSSGNTIYF.

This sequence joins TRBV6-1 and TRBJ2-7; D call uncertain. This CDR3 region has 10 residues. The germline CDR1 and CDR2 sequences are MNHNS and SASEGT. Between the trimmed V and J ends, which lost 5 bases and 3 bases, there was a span of 2 bases. The CDR3 sequence: CASSIYEQYF. CDR3 nucleotide sequence: TGTGCCAGCAGTATCTACGAGCAGTACTTC.

This clone came up once. This chain links TRBV29-1 with TRBJ2-5; 8 nucleotides agree with TRBD1. The CDR3 sequence is 13 residues long. Trimming at V came to 8 bases and at J to 0 bases, leaving 5 bases not matched to a gene. Germline V gene data show CDR1 as SQVTM and CDR2 as ANQGSEA. The CDR3 bases are TGCAGCCCGAAGGACAGGGACCAAGAGACCCAGTACTTC. Its protein is CSPKDRDQETQYF.

V gene TRBV4-3 combines with J gene TRBJ1-2; maybe TRBD1 (6 bases). Germline V gene sequence: CDR1 LGHNA, CDR2 YSLEER. The CDR3 loop spans 14 amino acids. With 0 bases removed from V and 7 bases from J, the gap between germline ends came to 12 bases. The CDR3 loop reads CASSQEGGLGGYTF. The CDR3 DNA reads as TGCGCCAGCAGCCAAGAGGGGGGGCTTGGTGGCTACACCTTC.

In this sample, this clone is medium-sized. The chain uses TRBV7-9 and TRBJ2-7, with D unresolved. Germline loops: CDR1 SEHNR, CDR2 FQNEAQ (reference sequence). V lost 2 bases and J lost 0, with 5 bases in between. The CDR3 is 13 residues long. CDR3 DNA sequence: TGTGCCAGCAGCTTAACAGACTCCTACGAGCAGTACTTC. This encodes CASSLTDSYEQYF.

This clone was seen once. The chain couples TRBV7-2 to TRBJ2-4; TRBD1 aligns across 8 bases. V lost 5 bases to trimming and J lost 4 bases; unmatched junction nucleotides: 7. The CDR3 is 15 residues long. Germline lookup yields CDR1 SGHTA and CDR2 FQGNSA. CDR3 sequence reads: CASSAPGQEKNIQYF. DNA of the CDR3: TGTGCCAGCAGCGCACCGGGACAGGAAAAAAACATTCAGTACTTC.

The chain has TRBV20-1 and TRBJ1-5; unclear D gene. This CDR3 is 10 amino acids long. The germline V gene encodes CDR1 DFQATT and CDR2 SNEGSKA (reference sequence). For the CDR3, the DNA is TGCACCACTGGCGGAGAGCCCCAGCATTTT. It is translated as CTTGGEPQHF.

The rearrangement links TRBV7-9 to TRBJ2-7; D uncertain. V was shortened by 7 bases and J by 4 bases, with 17 bases between the two germline ends. CDR3 length: 14 residues. CDR1 and CDR2 from the germline V gene are SEHNR and FQNEAQ (reference sequence). As DNA, the CDR3 is TGTGCCAGCACCTCCGCCCAACCATATTACGAGCAGTACTTC. Encoded protein: CASTSAQPYYEQYF.

The genes are TRBV7-2 and TRBJ2-1; unclear D gene. With 2 bases removed from V and 0 bases from J, the gap between germline ends came to 11 bases. CDR3 size: 16 residues. Germline V CDR1 and CDR2: SGHTA, FQGNSA. The CDR3 DNA follows: TGTGCCAGCAGCTTAACTCCTAAAAGCTCCTACAATGAGCAGTTCTTC. Translation: CASSLTPKSSYNEQFF.

Only one count was recorded for this clone. V and J are TRBV14 and TRBJ1-1; D is undetermined. V was pared by 0 bases and J by 2 bases, with 10 bases between. From germline, CDR1 is SGHDN and CDR2 FVKESK. This CDR3 is 15 amino acids long. CDR3 in DNA: TGTGCCAGCAGCCAAGATTTCGAAGGAAACACTGAAGCTTTCTTT. Translation: CASSQDFEGNTEAFF.

This sequence joins TRBV7-2 and TRBJ2-5; TRBD1 agrees at 7 bases. The CDR3 length is 16 residues. After removal of 3 bases from V and 1 base from J, the junction contained 8 bases not matched to a gene. CDR1 and CDR2 (germline): SGHTA, FQGNSA. CDR3 residues: CASSFRPTGIQETQYF. In nucleotides, the CDR3 is TGTGCCAGCAGCTTTCGCCCGACAGGGATCCAAGAGACCCAGTACTTC.

The CDR3 is CASSQRLAGGSYEQYF. As DNA, the CDR3 is TGTGCCAGCAGCCAAAGACTAGCGGGAGGTTCCTACGAGCAGTACTTC. The chain couples TRBV27 to TRBJ2-7; 13 bases line up with TRBD2. Germline trimming cut 6 bases from V and 1 base from J; bases unmatched to any gene: 6. Looked up from germline, CDR1 is MNHEY and CDR2 is SMNVEV (reference sequence). The CDR3 contains 16 residues.

This sequence joins TRBV27 and TRBJ2-7; tentatively, D is TRBD2 (6 bases). The V end lost 1 base, the J end lost 0 bases, and 7 bases lay between the germline ends. The germline V gene encodes CDR1 MNHEY and CDR2 SMNVEV (reference sequence). This CDR3 comprises 14 residues. The CDR3 reads CASSLYGSSYEQYF. The CDR3 coding sequence is TGTGCCAGCAGTTTATACGGGAGCTCCTACGAGCAGTACTTC.

The CDR3 nucleotides are TGTGCCAGCAGCTTAGACTTTTGGCTAGCGGCACAAATACCCTACGAGCAGTACTTC. It specifies CASSLDFWLAAQIPYEQYF. The V and J genes are TRBV11-3 and TRBJ2-7; TRBD2 aligns across 7 bases. J gave up 2 bases and V 0 bases, and 16 bases lay outside the gene matches. The CDR3 runs 19 residues. Germline V gene data show CDR1 as SGHNT and CDR2 as YENEEA.

This chain connects TRBV5-8 to TRBJ2-3; 7 positions match TRBD1. The germline V gene has CDR1 SGHTS and CDR2 YDEGEE. There are 14 residues in the CDR3. The junction had 4 bases not matched to a gene; V was cut back by 3 bases and J by 3 bases. CDR3 sequence (DNA): TGTGCCAGCAGCTACAGGGGTGCGACAGATACGCAGTATTTT. This codes for CASSYRGATDTQYF.

V usage is TRBV5-4 and J usage is TRBJ1-3; TRBD1 matches 7 bases. Trimming took 4 bases from V and 0 from J; bases not matched to a gene: 7. The CDR3 contains 16 residues. Germline V gives CDR1 SGHNT, CDR2 YYREEE (reference sequence). CDR3 in amino acids: CASSRGQAISGNTIYF. CDR3 DNA sequence: TGTGCCAGCAGCCGAGGACAGGCCATCTCTGGAAACACCATATATTTT.

The V call is TRBV28, the J call TRBJ1-3, with D unresolved. Germline V gene lookup returns CDR1 MDHEN and CDR2 SYDVKM. The V gene lost 6 bases and the J gene lost 3 bases, with 15 bases spanning the gap. The CDR3 loop spans 15 amino acids. The CDR3 DNA reads TGTGCCAGCAGGCCGGACGCCGCAGGTGGAAACACCATATATTTT. Amino acid sequence: CASRPDAAGGNTIYF.

This chain links TRBV7-3 with TRBJ1-1; unclear D gene. This CDR3 spans 17 amino acids. V was pared by 5 bases and J by 1 base, with 20 bases between. Looked up from germline, CDR1 is SGHTA and CDR2 is FQGTGA. CDR3 loop: CASSPIIMASPNTEAFF. The CDR3 DNA is TGTGCCAGCAGCCCTATCATCATGGCCTCGCCGAACACTGAAGCTTTCTTT.

The chain combines TRBV2 with TRBJ2-1; tentatively, D is TRBD1 (5 bases). CDR1 is SNHLY and CDR2 is FYNNEI in the germline V gene. Trimming removed 8 bases at V and 15 bases at J, with 20 bases between. The CDR3 consists of 12 residues. CDR3 amino acids: CASRSDIPSRFF. The CDR3 region has the DNA TGTGCCAGCCGATCGGACATCCCCTCTCGGTTCTTC.

The V call is TRBV6-5, the J call TRBJ2-7; 7 nucleotides match TRBD1. V shed 0 bases and J 7 bases; nucleotides not matched to a gene: 9. Per the germline V gene, CDR1 is MNHEY and CDR2 is SVGAGI. CDR3 length equals 15 residues. In DNA form, the CDR3 reads TGTGCCAGCAGTTACTCGACAGGGCCCACGGGGGAGCAGTACTTC. Translation gives CASSYSTGPTGEQYF.